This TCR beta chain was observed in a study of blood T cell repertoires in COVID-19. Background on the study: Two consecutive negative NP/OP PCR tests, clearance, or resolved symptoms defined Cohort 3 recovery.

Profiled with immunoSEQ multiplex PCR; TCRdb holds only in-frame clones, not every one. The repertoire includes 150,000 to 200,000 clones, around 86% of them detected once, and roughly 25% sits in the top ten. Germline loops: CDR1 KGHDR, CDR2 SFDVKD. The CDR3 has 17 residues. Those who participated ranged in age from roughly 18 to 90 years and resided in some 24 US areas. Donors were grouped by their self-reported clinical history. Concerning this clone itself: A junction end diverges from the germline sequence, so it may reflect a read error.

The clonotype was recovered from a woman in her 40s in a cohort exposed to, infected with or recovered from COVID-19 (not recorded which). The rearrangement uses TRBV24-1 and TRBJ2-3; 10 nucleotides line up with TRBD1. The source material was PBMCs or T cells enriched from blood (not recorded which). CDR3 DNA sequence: TGTGCCACAAGTGGGGGGCGGGGACAGGGGTTAACAGATACGCAGTATTTT. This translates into CATSGGRGQGLTDTQYF.